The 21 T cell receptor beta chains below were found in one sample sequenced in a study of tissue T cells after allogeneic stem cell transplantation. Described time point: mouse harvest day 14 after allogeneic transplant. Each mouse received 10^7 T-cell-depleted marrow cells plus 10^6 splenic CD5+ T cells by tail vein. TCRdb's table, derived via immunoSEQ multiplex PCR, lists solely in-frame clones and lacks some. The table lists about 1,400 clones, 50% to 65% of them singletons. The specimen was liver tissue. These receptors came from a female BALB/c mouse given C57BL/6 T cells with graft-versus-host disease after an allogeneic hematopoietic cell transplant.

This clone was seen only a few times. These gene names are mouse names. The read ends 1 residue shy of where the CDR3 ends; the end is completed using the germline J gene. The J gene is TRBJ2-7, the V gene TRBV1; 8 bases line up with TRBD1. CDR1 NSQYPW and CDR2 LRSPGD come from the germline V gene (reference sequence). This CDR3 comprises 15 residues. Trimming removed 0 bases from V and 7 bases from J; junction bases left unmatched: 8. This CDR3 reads CTCSADRQGAREQYF. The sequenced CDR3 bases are TGCACCTGCAGTGCAGATCGCCAGGGGGCTAGGGAACAGTAC.

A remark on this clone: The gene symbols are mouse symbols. The CDR3 region is CASTREISYEQYF. Partial CDR3 DNA: TGTGCCAGCACCAGGGAGATCTCCTATGAACAGTAC. The gene calls are TRBV26 and TRBJ2-7; TRBD1 is a possible D gene (5 bases). The read ends 1 residue before the CDR3 terminus; that terminus is restored from the germline J gene. In germline, CDR1 is KGHPV, CDR2 FQNQEV (reference sequence). The germline V and J ends were trimmed by 7 bases and 0 bases, with 10 bases remaining between them. The length of the CDR3 is 13 residues.

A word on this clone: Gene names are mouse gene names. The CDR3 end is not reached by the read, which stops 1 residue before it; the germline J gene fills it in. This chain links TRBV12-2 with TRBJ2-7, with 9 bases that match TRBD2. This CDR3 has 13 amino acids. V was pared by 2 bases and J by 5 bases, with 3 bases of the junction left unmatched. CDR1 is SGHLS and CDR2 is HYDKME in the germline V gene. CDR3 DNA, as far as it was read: TGTGCCAGCTCTCCCGACTGGGGGAATGAACAGTAC. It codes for CASSPDWGNEQY. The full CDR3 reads CASSPDWGNEQYF.

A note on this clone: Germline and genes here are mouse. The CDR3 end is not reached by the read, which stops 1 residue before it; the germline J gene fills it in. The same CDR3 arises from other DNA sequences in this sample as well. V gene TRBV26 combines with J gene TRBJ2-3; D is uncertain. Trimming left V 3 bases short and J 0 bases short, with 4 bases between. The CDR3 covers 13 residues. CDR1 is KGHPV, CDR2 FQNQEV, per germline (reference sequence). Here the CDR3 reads CASSLPSAETLYF. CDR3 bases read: TGTGCCAGCAGTCTTCCTAGTGCAGAAACGCTGTAT.

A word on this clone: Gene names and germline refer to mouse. The covered CDR3 bases are TGTGCCAGCTCTCTGGCAGGATACACAGAAGTCTTC. It encodes CASSLAGYTEVF. The CDR3 in full is CASSLAGYTEVFF. This sequence joins TRBV12-2 and TRBJ1-1; unclear D gene. The CDR3 is cut off 1 residue early in the read; its end comes from the germline J gene. The length of the CDR3 is 13 residues. The V gene's germline CDR1 is SGHLS and CDR2 HYDKME. The V gene lost 1 base and the J gene lost 3 bases, with 8 bases spanning the gap.

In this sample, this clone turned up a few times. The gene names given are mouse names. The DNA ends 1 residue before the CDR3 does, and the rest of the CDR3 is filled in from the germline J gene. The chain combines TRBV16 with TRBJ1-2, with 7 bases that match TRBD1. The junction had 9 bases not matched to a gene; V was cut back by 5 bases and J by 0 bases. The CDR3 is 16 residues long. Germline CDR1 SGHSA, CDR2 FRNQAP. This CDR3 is CASSPEGGTANSDYTF. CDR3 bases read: TGTGCAAGCAGCCCAGAAGGGGGGACAGCAAACTCCGACTACACC.

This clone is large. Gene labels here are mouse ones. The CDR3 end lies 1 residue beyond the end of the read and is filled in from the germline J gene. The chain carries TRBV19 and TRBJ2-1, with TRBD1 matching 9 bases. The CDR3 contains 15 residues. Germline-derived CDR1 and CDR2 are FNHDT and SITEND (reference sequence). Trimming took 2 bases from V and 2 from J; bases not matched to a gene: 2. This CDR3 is CASSIRDRDYAEQFF. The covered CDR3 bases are TGTGCCAGCAGTATTCGGGACAGGGACTATGCTGAGCAGTTC.

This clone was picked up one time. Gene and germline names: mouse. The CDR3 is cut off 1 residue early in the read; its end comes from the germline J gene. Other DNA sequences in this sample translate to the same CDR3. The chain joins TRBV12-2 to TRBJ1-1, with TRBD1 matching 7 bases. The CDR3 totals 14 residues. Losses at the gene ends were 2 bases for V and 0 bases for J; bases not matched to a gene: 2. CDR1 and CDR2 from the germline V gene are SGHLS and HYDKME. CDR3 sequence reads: CASSPGTANTEVFF. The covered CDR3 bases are TGTGCCAGCTCTCCCGGGACAGCAAACACAGAAGTCTTC. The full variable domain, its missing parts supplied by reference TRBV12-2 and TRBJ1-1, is NSGVVQSPRYIIKGKGERSILKCIPISGHLSVAWYQQTQGQELKFFIQHYDKMERDKGNLPSRFSVQQFDDYHSEMNMSALELEDSAVYFCASSPGTANTEVFFGKGTRLTVV.

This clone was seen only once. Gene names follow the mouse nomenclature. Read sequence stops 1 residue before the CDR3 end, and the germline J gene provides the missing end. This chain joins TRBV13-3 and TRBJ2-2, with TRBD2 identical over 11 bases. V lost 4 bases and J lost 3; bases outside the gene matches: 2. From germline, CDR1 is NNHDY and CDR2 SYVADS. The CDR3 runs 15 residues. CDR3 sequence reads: CASSPGLGDTGQLYF. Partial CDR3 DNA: TGTGCCAGCAGTCCGGGACTGGGGGACACCGGGCAGCTCTAC.

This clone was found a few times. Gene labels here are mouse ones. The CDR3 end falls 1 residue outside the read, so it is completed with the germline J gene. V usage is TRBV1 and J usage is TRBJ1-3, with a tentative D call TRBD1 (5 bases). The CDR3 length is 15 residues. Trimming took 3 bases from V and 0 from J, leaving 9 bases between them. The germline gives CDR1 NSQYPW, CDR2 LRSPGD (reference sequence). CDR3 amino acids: CTCSAGGNSGNTLYF. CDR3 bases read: TGCACCTGCAGTGCGGGGGGGAATTCTGGAAATACGCTCTAT.

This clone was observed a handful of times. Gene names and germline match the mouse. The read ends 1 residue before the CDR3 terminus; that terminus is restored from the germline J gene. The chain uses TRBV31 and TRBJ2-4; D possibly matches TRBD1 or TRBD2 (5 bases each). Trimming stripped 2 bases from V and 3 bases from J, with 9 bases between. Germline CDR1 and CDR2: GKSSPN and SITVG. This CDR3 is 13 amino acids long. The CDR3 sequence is CAWSTGEQNTLYF. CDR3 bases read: TGTGCCTGGAGTACGGGGGAACAAAACACCTTGTAC.

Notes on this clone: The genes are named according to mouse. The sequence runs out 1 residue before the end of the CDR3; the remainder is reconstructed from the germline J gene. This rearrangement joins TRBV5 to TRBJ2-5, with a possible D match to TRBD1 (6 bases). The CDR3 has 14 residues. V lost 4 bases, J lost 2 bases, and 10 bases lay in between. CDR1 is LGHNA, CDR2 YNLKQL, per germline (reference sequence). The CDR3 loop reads CASSPRDIQDTQYF. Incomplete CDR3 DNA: TGTGCCAGCAGCCCTCGGGACATCCAAGACACCCAGTAC.

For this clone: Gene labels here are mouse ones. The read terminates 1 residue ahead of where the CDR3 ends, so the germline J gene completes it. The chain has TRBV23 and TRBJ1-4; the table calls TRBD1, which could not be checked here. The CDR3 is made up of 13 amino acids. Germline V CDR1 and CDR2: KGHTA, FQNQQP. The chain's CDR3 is CSSSQTGHERLFF. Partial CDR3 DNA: TGCTCCAGCAGTCAAACAGGGCACGAAAGATTATTT.

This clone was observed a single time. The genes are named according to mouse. CDR3 DNA (partial): TGTGCAAGCAGCTTCGGGGGTGCAGAAACGCTGTAT. It encodes CASSFGGAETLY. The whole CDR3 region reads CASSFGGAETLYF. The V gene is TRBV16, the J gene TRBJ2-3; no reliable D call. The CDR3 end lies 1 residue beyond the end of the read and is filled in from the germline J gene. CDR1 is SGHSA and CDR2 is FRNQAP in the germline V gene. The V gene lost 3 bases and the J gene lost 1 base, with 5 bases spanning the gap. The CDR3 runs to 13 residues.

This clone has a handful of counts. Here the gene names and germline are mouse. The CDR3 bases that were read are TGTGCCAGCAGTCCGGACTTTCAAAACACCTTGTAC. Translated, it gives CASSPDFQNTLY. The whole CDR3 sequence reads CASSPDFQNTLYF. This sequence joins TRBV26 and TRBJ2-4; D is possibly TRBD2 (5 bases). The read is 1 residue too short to cover the CDR3 end, so that end is filled in from the germline J gene. Deletions cut 4 bases from V and 2 bases from J, with 7 bases between. The CDR3 runs 13 residues. The germline V gene has CDR1 KGHPV and CDR2 FQNQEV (reference sequence).

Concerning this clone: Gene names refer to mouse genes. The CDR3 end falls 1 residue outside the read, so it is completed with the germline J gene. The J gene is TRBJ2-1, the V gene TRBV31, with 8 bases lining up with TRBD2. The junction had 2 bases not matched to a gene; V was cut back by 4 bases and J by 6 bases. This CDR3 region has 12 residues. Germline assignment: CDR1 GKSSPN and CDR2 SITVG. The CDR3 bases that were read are TGTGCCTGGAATCTGGGGGGTGCTGAGCAGTTC. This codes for CAWNLGGAEQF. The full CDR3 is CAWNLGGAEQFF. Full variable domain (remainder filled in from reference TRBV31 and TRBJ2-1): AQTIHQWPVAEIKAVGSPLSLGCTIKGKSSPNLYWYWQATGGTLQQLFYSITVGQVESVVQLNLSASRPKDDQFILSTEKLLLSHSGFYLCAWNLGGAEQFFGPGTRLTVL.

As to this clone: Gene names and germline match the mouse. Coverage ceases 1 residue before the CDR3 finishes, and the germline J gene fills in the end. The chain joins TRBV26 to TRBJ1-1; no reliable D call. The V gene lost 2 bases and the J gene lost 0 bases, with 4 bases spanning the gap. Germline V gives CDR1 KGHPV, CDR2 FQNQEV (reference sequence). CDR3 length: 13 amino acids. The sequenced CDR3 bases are TGTGCCAGCAGTCTGACAGCAAACACAGAAGTCTTC. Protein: CASSLTANTEVF. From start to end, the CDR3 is CASSLTANTEVFF.

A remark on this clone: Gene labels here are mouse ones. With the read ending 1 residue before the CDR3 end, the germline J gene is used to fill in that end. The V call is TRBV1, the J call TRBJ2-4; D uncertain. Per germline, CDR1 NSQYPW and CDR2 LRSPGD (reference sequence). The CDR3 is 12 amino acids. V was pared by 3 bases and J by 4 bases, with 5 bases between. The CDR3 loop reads CTCSATKNTLYF. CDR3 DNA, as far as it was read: TGCACCTGCAGTGCCACGAAAAACACCTTGTAC.

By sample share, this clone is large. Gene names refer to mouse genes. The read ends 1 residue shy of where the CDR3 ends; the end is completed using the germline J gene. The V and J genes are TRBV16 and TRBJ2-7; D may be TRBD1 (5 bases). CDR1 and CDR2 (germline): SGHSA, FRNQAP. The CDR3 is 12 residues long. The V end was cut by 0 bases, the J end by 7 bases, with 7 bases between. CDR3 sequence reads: CASSLDREEQYF. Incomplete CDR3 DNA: TGTGCAAGCAGCTTAGACAGGGAAGAACAGTAC.

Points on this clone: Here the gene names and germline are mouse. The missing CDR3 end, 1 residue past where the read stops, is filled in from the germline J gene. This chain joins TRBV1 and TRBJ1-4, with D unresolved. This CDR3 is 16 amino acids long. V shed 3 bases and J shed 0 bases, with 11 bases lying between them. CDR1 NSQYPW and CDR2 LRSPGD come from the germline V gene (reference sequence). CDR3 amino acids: CTCSALNTLSNERLFF. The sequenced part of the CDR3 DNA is TGCACCTGCAGTGCTCTCAACACCCTTTCCAACGAAAGATTATTT.

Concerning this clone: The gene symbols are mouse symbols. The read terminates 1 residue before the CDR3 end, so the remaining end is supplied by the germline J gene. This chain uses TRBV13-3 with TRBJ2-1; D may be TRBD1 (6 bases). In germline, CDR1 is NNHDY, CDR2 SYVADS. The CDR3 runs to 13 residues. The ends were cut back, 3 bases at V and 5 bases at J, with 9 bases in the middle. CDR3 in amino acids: CASSAQGNAEQFF. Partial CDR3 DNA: TGTGCCAGCAGTGCCCAGGGGAATGCTGAGCAGTTC.